This T cell receptor (beta chain) was retrieved from a study of blood T cell repertoires in COVID-19. About the research overall: COVID-19 samples, acute and convalescent, were from the United States, Italy and Spain. T cells, B-cell-depleted T cells, or PBMCs supplied cDNA or gDNA.

The authors' processing: Estimates of nucleated cell counts were drawn from the amplification of reference gene primers. Sequenced by immunoSEQ multiplex PCR; TCRdb stores in-frame clones only, minus some. V, J and clone size are those of that table, while D and trimming were read from the DNA. The sample consists of approximately 86,000 clones, just under 85% of them appearing once. The sequencing input was peripheral blood. This clonotype originated in a man aged 45-65 years with acute or convalescent COVID-19.

This chain's CDR3 is CASREGLNYGYTF. CDR3 DNA sequence: TGTGCCAGCAGAGAGGGCCTTAACTATGGCTACACCTTC. The chain recombines TRBV28 with TRBJ1-2; D remains unclear. V was trimmed by 6 bases and J by 1 base, leaving 9 bases between them. The CDR3 loop spans 13 amino acids. The germline V gene encodes CDR1 MDHEN and CDR2 SYDVKM.